The T cell receptor (beta chain) described here comes from a study of CD8+ T cells in alopecia areata. Overall study: Treated patients took oral tofacitinib at 5 to 10 mg twice daily. General study results and limits: Significant decreases in scalp clonality and expanded CD8+ clones followed tofacitinib treatment. Uncertainty about whether baseline CD8+ expansion is linked to response remains, with one nonresponder.

RNA, once extracted, was reverse transcribed into cDNA for use as the sequencing template. Some clones are missing from TCRdb's copy, which holds only in-frame ones; the method was immunoSEQ multiplex PCR. In the table there are approximately 210,000 clones, under 80% of which are singletons. Germline V lookup: CDR1 SGHAT, CDR2 FQDESV (reference sequence). The CDR3 spans 15 residues. Trimming took 5 bases from V and 7 from J; bases not matched to a gene: 8. As to treatment: oral pan-JAK inhibitor, 5-10 mg twice daily. The investigators collected lesional scalp punch biopsies and peripheral blood from alopecia areata patients. A note on this clone: Antigen unknown.

The V and J genes are TRBV11-1 and TRBJ1-4, with TRBD1 identical over 9 bases. This clonotype was obtained from a human donor with alopecia areata. This sample comprised CD4+ T cells sorted from blood, obtained between weeks 49 and 50, from a patient treated with tofacitinib. CDR3 in DNA: TGTGCCAGCAGCCCTCGGGACAGGGAGATTGAAAAACTGTTTTTT. It is translated as CASSPRDREIEKLFF.